This T cell receptor beta chain appears in the sequencing data of a study of control samples from healthy donors and cancer patients. Germline V gene sequence: CDR1 SEHNR, CDR2 FQNEAQ (reference sequence). V lost 1 base, J lost 3 bases, and 22 bases lay in between. CDR3 size: 18 residues. The protocol was immunoSEQ multiplex PCR, while the TCRdb copy is restricted to in-frame clones and leaves out a portion. The sample lists 97,000 or so clones; about 90% were seen once. The chain uses TRBV7-9 and TRBJ2-7, with D perhaps matching TRBD1 or TRBD2 (7 bases each). Sequenced input: blood. The receptor comes from a young woman in good health. CDR3 region: CASSLGPGNRGLLYEQYF. The CDR3 DNA reads TGTGCCAGCAGCTTAGGTCCCGGGAACAGGGGACTACTCTACGAGCAGTACTTC.